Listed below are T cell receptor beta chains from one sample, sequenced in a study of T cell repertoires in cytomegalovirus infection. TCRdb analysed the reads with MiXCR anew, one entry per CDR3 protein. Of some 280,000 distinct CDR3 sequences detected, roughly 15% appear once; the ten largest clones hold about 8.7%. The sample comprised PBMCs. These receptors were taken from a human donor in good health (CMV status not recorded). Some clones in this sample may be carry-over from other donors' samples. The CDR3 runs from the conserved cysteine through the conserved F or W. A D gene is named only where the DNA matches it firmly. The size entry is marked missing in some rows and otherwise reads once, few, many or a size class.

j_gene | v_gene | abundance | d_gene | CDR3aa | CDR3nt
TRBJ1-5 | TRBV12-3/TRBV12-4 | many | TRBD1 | CASSRQKGVGTSGTAFNQPQHF | TGTGCCAGCAGTCGTCAAAAAGGGGTTGGGACCTCCGGGACAGCTTTTAATCAGCCCCAGCATTTT
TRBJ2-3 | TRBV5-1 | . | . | CASSPFPGGTDTQYF | TGCGCCAGCAGCCCTTTTCCGGGGGGCACAGATACGCAGTATTTT
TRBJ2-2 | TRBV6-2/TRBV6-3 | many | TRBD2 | CASSYSLGLAEVRTGELFF | TGTGCCAGCAGTTACTCACTTGGACTAGCGGAAGTTCGCACCGGGGAGCTGTTTTTT
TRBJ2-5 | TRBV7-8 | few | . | CASSSETQYF | TGTGCCAGCAGCTCCGAGACCCAGTACTTC
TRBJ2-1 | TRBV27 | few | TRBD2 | CASSFIILAGDYNEQFF | TGTGCCAGCAGTTTTATTATATTAGCGGGAGACTACAATGAGCAGTTCTTC
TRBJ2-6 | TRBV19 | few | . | CASSGANSVGANVLTF | TGTGCCAGTAGTGGCGCCAACAGTGTGGGGGCCAACGTCCTGACTTTC
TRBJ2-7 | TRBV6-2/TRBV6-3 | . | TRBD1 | CASSYSDRGAYEQYF | TGTGCCAGCAGTTACTCAGACAGGGGGGCCTACGAGCAGTACTTC
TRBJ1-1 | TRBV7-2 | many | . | CASSLVAGVRYTEAFF | TGTGCCAGCAGCTTAGTGGCAGGGGTTCGTTACACTGAAGCTTTCTTT
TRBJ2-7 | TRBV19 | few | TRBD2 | CASSQSLSGGFYYEQYF | TGTGCCAGTAGTCAAAGCCTAAGCGGGGGATTCTACTACGAGCAGTACTTC
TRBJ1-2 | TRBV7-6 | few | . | CASSFGLGGYGYTF | TGTGCCAGCAGCTTTGGACTTGGGGGCTATGGCTACACCTTC
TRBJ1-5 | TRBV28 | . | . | CAAGSREGQPQHF | TGTGCCGCCGGTAGCAGGGAAGGTCAGCCCCAGCATTTT
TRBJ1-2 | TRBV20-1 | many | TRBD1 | CSASPPGQGIHGYTF | TGCAGTGCTAGCCCCCCGGGACAGGGTATCCATGGCTACACCTTC
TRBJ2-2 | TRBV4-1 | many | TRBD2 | CASSLRLAGGANTGELFF | TGCGCCAGCAGCCTCCGACTAGCGGGAGGAGCGAACACCGGGGAGCTGTTTTTT
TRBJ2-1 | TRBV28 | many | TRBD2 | CASSTTASGDNEQFF | TGTGCCAGCAGCACCACGGCTAGCGGGGACAATGAGCAGTTCTTC
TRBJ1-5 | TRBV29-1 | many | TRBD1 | CSVEAVLCRDRGTNSNQPQHF | TGCAGCGTTGAAGCCGTATTATGCCGGGACAGGGGTACGAATAGCAATCAGCCCCAGCATTTT
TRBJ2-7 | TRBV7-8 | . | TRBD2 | CASSLVQAGGHYEQYF | TGTGCCAGCAGCTTAGTTCAAGCGGGAGGGCATTACGAGCAGTACTTC
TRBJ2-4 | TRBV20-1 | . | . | CSATWISGKNIQYF | TGCAGTGCTACATGGATATCCGGAAAAAACATTCAGTACTTC